The clone carrying this T cell receptor beta chain has a count of ten or more. The antigen is undetermined. Germline lookup yields CDR1 MNHEY and CDR2 SVGAGI. Trimming took 2 bases from V and 9 from J; bases not matched to a gene: 5. CDR3 size: 13 residues. These data come from a study of T cells in Graves' hyperthyroidism and ophthalmopathy. The overall study: The authors collected peripheral blood at initial diagnosis, before any treatment.

With duration under 3 months, ophthalmopathy was active: Clinical Activity Score at least 3, NOSPECS at least 4. Amplified regions were TCR beta CDR3 sequences from RNA transcripts. Using the HTBI primer set, a first-round RT-PCR was run on the TCR CDR3. TCRdb called the multiplex PCR reads again in MiXCR, with one record for every CDR3 protein. The profile shows some 340,000 distinct CDR3 sequences, approximately 15% of them singletons. Broader study findings: Separation of ophthalmopathy from stable hyperthyroidism was achieved by a 13 V-J model.

The chain combines TRBV6-5 with TRBJ2-5, with TRBD1 matching 8 bases. This TCR derives from a woman in her thirties or forties with Graves' ophthalmopathy. Sequenced input: blood. DNA for the CDR3: TGTGCCAGCAGTTACCGCGGACAGGGCGCCCAGTACTTC. Amino acids: CASSYRGQGAQYF.